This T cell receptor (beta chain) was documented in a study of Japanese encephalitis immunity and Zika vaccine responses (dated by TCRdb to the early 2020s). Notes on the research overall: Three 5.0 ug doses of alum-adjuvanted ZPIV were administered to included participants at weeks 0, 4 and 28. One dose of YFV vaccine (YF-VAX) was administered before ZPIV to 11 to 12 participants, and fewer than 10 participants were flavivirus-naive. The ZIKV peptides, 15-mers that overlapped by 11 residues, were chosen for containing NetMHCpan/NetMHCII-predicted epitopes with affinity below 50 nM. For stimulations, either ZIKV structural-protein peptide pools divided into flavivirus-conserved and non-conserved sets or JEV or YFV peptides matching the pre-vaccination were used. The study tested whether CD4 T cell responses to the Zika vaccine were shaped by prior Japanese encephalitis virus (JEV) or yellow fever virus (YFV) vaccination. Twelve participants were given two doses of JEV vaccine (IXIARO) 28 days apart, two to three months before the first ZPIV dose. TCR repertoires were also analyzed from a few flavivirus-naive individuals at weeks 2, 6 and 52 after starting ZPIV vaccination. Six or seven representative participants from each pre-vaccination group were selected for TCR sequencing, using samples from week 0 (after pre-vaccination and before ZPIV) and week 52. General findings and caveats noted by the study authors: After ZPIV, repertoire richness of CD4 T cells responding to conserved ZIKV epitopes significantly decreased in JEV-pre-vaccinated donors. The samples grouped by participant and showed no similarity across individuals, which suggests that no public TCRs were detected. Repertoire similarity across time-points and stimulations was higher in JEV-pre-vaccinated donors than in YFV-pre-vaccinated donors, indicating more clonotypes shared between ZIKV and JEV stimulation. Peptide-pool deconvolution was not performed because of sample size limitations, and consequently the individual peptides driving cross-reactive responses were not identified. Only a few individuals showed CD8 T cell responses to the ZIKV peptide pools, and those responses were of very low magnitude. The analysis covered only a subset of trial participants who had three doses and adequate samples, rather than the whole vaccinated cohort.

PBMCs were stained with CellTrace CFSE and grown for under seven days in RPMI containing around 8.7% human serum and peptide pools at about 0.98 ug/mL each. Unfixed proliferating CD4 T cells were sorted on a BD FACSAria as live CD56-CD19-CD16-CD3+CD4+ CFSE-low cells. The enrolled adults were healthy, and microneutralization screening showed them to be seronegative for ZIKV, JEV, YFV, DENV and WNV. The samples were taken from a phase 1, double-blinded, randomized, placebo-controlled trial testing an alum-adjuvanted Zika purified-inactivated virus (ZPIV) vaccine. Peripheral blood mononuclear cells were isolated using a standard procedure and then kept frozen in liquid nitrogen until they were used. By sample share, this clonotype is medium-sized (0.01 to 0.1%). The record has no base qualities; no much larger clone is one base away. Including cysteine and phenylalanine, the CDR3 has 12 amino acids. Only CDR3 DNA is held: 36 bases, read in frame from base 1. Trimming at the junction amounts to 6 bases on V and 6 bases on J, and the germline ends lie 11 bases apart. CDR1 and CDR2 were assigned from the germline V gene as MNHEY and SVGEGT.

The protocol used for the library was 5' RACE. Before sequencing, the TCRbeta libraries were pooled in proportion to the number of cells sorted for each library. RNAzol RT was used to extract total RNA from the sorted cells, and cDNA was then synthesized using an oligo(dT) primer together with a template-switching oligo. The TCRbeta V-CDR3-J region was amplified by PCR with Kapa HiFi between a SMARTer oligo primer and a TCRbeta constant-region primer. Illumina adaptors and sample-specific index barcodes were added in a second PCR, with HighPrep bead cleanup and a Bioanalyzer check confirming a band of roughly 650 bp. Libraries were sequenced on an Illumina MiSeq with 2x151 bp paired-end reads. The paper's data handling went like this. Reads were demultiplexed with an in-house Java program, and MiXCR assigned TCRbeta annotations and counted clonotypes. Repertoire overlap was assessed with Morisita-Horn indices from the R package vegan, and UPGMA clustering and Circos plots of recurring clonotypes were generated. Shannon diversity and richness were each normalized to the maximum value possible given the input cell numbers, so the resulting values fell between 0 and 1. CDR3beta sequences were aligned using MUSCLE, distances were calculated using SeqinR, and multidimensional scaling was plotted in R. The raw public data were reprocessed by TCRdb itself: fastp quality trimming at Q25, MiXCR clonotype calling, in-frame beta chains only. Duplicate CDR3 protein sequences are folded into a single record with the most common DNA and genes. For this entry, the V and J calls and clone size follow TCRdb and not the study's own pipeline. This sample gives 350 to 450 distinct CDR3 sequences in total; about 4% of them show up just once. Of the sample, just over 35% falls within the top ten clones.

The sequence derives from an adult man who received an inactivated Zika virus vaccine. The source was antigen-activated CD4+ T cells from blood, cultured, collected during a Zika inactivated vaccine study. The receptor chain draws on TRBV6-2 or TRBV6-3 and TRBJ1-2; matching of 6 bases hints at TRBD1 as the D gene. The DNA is TGTGCCAGCAGAAGGCCAGGGGATGGCTACACCTTC. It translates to CASRRPGDGYTF.